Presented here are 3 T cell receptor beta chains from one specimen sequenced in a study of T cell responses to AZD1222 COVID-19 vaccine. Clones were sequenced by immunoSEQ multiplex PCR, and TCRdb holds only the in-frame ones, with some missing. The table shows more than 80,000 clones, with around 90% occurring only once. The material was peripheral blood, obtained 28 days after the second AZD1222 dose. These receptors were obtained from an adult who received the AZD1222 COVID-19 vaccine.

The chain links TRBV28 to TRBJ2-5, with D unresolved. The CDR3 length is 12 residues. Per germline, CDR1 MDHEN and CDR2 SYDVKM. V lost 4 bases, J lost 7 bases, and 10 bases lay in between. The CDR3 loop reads CASSSPSRTQYF. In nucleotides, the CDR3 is TGTGCCAGCAGTTCCCCCTCCAGGACCCAGTACTTC. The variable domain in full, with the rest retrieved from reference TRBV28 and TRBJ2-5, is DVKVTQSSRYLVKRTGEKVFLECVQDMDHENMFWYRQDPGLGLRLIYFSYDVKMKEKGDIPEGYSVSREKKERFSLILESASTNQTSMYLCASSSPSRTQYFGPGTRLLVL.

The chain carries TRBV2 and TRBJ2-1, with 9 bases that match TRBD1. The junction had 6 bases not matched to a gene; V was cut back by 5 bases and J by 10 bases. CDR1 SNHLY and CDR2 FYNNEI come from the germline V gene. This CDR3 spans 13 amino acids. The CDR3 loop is CASSLDRGGEQFF. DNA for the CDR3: TGTGCCAGCAGTCTCGACAGGGGGGGAGAGCAGTTCTTC.

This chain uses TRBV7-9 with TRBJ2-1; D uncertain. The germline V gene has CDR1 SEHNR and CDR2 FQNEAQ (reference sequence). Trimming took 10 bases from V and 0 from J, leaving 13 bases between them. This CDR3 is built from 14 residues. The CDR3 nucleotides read TGTGCCATTACGGAGCCGAGCTCCTACAATGAGCAGTTCTTC. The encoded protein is CAITEPSSYNEQFF.